This T cell receptor beta chain comes out of a study of CD8 T cells in Susac syndrome. CD8+ and CD4+ blood T cells underwent TCR beta sequencing. RNA totalling roughly 0.45 to 1 ug underwent reverse transcription with random hexamers. Via MiXCR, TCRdb re-called the immunoSEQ multiplex PCR reads, giving one row per CDR3 protein. The data hold fewer than 150,000 distinct CDR3 sequences, with under 95% observed a single time. There are 14 residues in the CDR3. V gave up 6 bases and J gave up 9 bases; unmatched junction bases: 4. Material for sequencing was CD8+ T cells from PBMCs. The rearrangement joins TRBV12-3 or TRBV12-4 to TRBJ2-1; 14 positions agree with TRBD2. The sequence derives from a human donor with multiple sclerosis. CDR3 residues: CASSGLAGGFEQFF. The CDR3 DNA reads as TGTGCCAGCAGCGGACTAGCGGGAGGATTTGAGCAGTTCTTC.